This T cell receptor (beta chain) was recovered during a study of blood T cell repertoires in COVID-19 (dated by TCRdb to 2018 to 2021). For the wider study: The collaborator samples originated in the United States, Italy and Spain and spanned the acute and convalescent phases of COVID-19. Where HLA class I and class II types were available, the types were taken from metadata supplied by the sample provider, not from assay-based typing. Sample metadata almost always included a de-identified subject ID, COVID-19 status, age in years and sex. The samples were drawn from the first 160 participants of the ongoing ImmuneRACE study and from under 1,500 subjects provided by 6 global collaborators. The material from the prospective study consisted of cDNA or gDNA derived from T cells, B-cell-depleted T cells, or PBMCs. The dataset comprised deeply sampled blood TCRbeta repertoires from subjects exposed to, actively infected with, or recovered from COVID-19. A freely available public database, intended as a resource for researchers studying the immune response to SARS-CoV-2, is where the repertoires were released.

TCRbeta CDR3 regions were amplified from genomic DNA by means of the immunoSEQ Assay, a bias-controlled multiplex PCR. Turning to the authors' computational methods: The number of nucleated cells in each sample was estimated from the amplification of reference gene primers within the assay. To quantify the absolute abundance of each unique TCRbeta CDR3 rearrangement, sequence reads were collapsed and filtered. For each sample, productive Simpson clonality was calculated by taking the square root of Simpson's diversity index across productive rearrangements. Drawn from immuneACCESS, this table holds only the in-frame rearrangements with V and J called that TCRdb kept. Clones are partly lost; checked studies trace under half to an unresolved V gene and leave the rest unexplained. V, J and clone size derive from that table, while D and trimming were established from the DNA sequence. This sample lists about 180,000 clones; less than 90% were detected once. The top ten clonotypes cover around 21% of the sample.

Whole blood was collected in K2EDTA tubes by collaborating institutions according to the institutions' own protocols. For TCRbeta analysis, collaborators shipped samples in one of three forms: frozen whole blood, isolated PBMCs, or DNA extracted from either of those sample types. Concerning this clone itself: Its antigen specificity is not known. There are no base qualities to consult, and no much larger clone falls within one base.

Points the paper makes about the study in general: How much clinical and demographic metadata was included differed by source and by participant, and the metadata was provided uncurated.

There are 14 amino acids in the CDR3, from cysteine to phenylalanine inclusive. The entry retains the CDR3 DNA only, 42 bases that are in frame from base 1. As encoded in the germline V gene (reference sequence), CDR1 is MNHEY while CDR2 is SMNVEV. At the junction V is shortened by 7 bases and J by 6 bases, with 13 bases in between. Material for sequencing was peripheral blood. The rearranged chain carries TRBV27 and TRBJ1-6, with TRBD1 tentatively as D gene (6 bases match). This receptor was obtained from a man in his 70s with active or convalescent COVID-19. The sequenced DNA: TGTGCCAGCACCAGGAGCAGGGGTAATTCACCCCTCCACTTT. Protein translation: CASTRSRGNSPLHF.